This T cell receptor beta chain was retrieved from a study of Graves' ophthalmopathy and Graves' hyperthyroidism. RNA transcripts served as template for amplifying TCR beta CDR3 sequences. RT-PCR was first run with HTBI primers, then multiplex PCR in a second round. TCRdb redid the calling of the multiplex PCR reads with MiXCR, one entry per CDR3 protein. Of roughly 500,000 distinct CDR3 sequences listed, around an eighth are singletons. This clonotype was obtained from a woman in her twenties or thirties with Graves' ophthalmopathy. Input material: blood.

The CDR3 protein is CASSLDSWGQQYF. The DNA for the CDR3 is TGTGCCAGCAGCTTAGATAGTTGGGGGCAGCAGTACTTC. The V gene is TRBV7-9, the J gene TRBJ2-7, with a possible D match to TRBD1 (6 bases). The CDR3 is 13 amino acids. The ends were cut back, 1 base at V and 8 bases at J, with 12 bases in the middle. Germline assignment: CDR1 SEHNR and CDR2 FQNEAQ (reference sequence).